This is a list of T cell receptor beta chains from one sample in a study of CD8+ T cells in alopecia areata. Profiled with immunoSEQ multiplex PCR; TCRdb holds only in-frame clones, not every one. The sample carries approximately 130,000 clones, approximately 60% recorded once. This sample comprised CD4+ T cells sorted from blood, obtained at week 4, from a patient treated with tofacitinib. These receptors came from a human donor with alopecia areata. CDR3s include the opening cysteine and the closing phenylalanine or tryptophan. Size tells how often a clone was seen (once, few, many) or the class of an expanded clone, and some rows leave it out.

J gene | clone size | V gene | CDR3 protein
TRBJ2-5 | few | TRBV4-3 | CASSQETGVTQYF
TRBJ1-5 | . | TRBV7-2 | CASSDNRDQPQHF
TRBJ1-4 | few | TRBV25-1 | CASTGSGQHEKLFF
TRBJ1-1 | . | TRBV7-9 | CASSFLGTVNTEAFF
TRBJ1-6 | . | TRBV23-1 | CASRGTGDNSPLHF
TRBJ2-6 | . | TRBV5-1 | CASSLGVSRSANVLTF
TRBJ2-1 | . | TRBV7-2 | CASSAYNGDEQFF
TRBJ2-3 | . | TRBV4-1 | CASSSLTTDTQYF
TRBJ2-7 | . | TRBV4-2 | CASSHDRDRGLEQYF
TRBJ2-5 | . | TRBV6-6 | CASREAGETQYF
TRBJ2-2 | . | TRBV2 | CASTGTELTGELFF
TRBJ2-5 | . | TRBV4-3 | CASSQGNRRREETQYF
TRBJ1-4 | . | TRBV29-1 | CSVATGANEKLFF
TRBJ1-3 | . | TRBV5-1 | CASSSGHTSGNTIYF
TRBJ2-7 | . | TRBV27 | CASSSYNRGVYEQYF
TRBJ1-1 | . | TRBV4-2 | CASSRGQGASGGTEAFF
TRBJ2-1 | . | TRBV9 | CASSPGVLAGAHNEQFF
TRBJ2-1 | . | TRBV25-1 | CASSEDRGEQFF
TRBJ1-2 | . | TRBV5-1 | CASSLLQGDYGYTF
TRBJ2-5 | . | TRBV9 | CASSVGDRAETQYF
TRBJ1-3 | . | TRBV29-1 | CSVHRGPGNTIYF
TRBJ1-2 | . | TRBV9 | CASSEGTAYGYTF
TRBJ1-2 | . | TRBV4-3 | CASSPREWDDYTF
TRBJ1-5 | . | TRBV7-2 | CASSLDFNQPQHF
TRBJ2-1 | . | TRBV19 | CASSYAAGEQFF
TRBJ2-7 | . | TRBV10-3 | CATRAERYEQYF
TRBJ2-2 | . | TRBV6-5 | CASSRAQTGELFF
TRBJ2-5 | . | TRBV29-1 | CSGRSRTEETQYF
TRBJ2-1 | . | TRBV5-4 | CASSSQNNEQFF
TRBJ2-5 | . | TRBV5-1 | CASSLEGLAGVRETQYF
TRBJ2-7 | . | TRBV6-6 | CASSPTGYEQYF
TRBJ2-7 | . | TRBV18 | CASSLRDSNPPYEQYF
TRBJ2-7 | . | TRBV27 | CASSLGLAENYEQYF
TRBJ2-3 | . | TRBV9 | CASSDDTDTQYF
TRBJ1-4 | few | TRBV5-6 | CASSFRDSHLFF
TRBJ2-7 | . | TRBV5-1 | CASSWRAGPMDEQYF
TRBJ1-1 | . | TRBV18 | CASSEMNTEAFF
TRBJ2-5 | few | TRBV7-3 | CASSLTTSGGETQYF
TRBJ1-1 | . | TRBV29-1 | CSVVGRLNTEAFF
TRBJ2-3 | few | TRBV5-1 | CASSDTGTSTDTQYF
TRBJ1-2 | . | TRBV2 | CASSDQTPGYTF
TRBJ1-2 | . | TRBV29-1 | CSVEGRGVNYGYTF
TRBJ2-1 | . | TRBV7-3 | CASSLGLAGYNEQFF
TRBJ2-1 | . | TRBV5-1 | CASRSGTGTAGEQFF
TRBJ2-6 | . | TRBV5-1 | CASSFTQGTGANVLTF
TRBJ1-2 | . | TRBV11-1 | CASRDDSRYTF
TRBJ2-5 | . | TRBV28 | CAISGRWRGQYF
TRBJ2-1 | few | TRBV14 | CASSQANLAGVDEQFF
TRBJ2-5 | . | TRBV4-1 | CASSQDPRGGALGETQYF
TRBJ2-7 | . | TRBV6-6 | CASSPQGSYEQYF
TRBJ2-4 | . | TRBV29-1 | CSVREGQNIQYF
TRBJ1-1 | . | TRBV30 | CAWSVRRQFMEAFF
TRBJ1-1 | few | TRBV29-1 | CSGREGLFMNTEAFF